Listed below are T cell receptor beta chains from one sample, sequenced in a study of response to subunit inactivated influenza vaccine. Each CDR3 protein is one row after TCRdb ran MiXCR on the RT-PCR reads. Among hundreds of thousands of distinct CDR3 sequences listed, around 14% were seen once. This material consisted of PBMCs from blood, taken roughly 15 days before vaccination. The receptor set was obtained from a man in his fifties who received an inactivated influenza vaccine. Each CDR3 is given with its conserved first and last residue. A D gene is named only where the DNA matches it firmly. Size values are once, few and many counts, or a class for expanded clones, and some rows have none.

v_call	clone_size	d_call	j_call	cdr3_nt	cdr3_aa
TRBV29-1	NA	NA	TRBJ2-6	TGCAGCGTAATGATGGGGCCTGCCTCTGGGGCCAACGTCCTGACTTTC	CSVMMGPASGANVLTF
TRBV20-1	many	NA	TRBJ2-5	TGCAGTGCTAGAGCAGGAGAGACCCAGTACTTC	CSARAGETQYF
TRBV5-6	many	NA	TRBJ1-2	TGTGCCAGCAGTCCTCGTGTGAGGGGTGCTAACTATGGCTACACCTTC	CASSPRVRGANYGYTF
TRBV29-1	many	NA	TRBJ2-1	TGCGGGGGGTCCAGCTCCTACAATGAGCAGTTCTTC	CGGSSSYNEQFF
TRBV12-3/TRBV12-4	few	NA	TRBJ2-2	TGTACCTTCTGTTTATGGCTTAGGAGCGGACCGAACACCGGGGAGCTGTTTTTT	CTFCLWLRSGPNTGELFF
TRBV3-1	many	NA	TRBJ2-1	TGTGCCAGCAGCCAAGCCGCCCAGGGAGAGCAGTTCTTC	CASSQAAQGEQFF
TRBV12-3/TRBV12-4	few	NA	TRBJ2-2	TGTGCCAGCGTTGGGGTATGGGGGCAGGGTAGCACCGGGGAGCTGTTTTTT	CASVGVWGQGSTGELFF
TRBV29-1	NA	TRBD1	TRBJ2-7	TGCAGCGTCCACGACAGGGGGGACAGCGAGCAGTACTTC	CSVHDRGDSEQYF
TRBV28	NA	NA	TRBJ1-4	TGTGCCAGCAGTTCCTACAGGGACCCACTTAATGAAAAACTGTTTTTT	CASSSYRDPLNEKLFF
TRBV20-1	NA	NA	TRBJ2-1	TGCAGTGCTAGAGCTCTAGCGCCCTACAATGAGCAGTTCTTC	CSARALAPYNEQFF
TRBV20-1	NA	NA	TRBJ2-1	TGCAGTGCTCGGAGTGACAGGACTCCTTACAATGAGCAGTTCTTC	CSARSDRTPYNEQFF
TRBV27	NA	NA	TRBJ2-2	TGTGCCAGCAGTTTAATCGGGGGCGCGGGCACCGGGGAGCTGTTTTTT	CASSLIGGAGTGELFF
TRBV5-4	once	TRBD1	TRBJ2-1	TGTGCCAGCAGCCCCGACAGGGGAAGAAGCAATGAGCAGTTCTTC	CASSPDRGRSNEQFF
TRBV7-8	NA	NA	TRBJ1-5	TGTGCCAGCAGCTTGGCATATGGTATGCGCAATCAGCCCCAGCATTTT	CASSLAYGMRNQPQHF
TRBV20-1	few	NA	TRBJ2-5	TGCAGCGTTTTAGGGGTTCGAGAGACCCAGTACTTC	CSVLGVRETQYF
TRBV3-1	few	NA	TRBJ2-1	TGTGCCAGCAGCCAAGACGAGTCCTACAATGAGCAGTTCTTC	CASSQDESYNEQFF
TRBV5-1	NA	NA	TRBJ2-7	TGCGCCAGCAGCTTAAACATGTACGAGCAGTACTTC	CASSLNMYEQYF
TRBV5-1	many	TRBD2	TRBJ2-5	TGCGCCAGCCGACGAGCGGGGGAGGTACAAGAGACCCAGTACTTC	CASRRAGEVQETQYF
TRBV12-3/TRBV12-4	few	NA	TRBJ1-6	TGTGCCAGCAGTTTAGACGGCACCAATTCACCCCTCCACTTT	CASSLDGTNSPLHF
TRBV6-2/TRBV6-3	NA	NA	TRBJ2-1	TGTGCCAGCAGCCCACCCTTCTACAATGAGCAGTTCTTC	CASSPPFYNEQFF
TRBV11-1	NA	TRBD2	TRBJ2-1	TGTGCCAGCAGCCGGGAGGGCCTCTACAATGAGCAGTTCTTC	CASSREGLYNEQFF
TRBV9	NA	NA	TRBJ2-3	TGTGCCAGCAGCGTAGGGGTTAGCACAGATACGCAGTATTTT	CASSVGVSTDTQYF
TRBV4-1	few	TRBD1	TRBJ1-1	TGCGCCAGCAGCCAAGGGACAGGGTGGAACACTGAAGCTTTCTTT	CASSQGTGWNTEAFF
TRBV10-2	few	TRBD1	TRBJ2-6	TGCGCCAGCAGTGAGGGACAGGGGCTTGGGGCCAACGTCCTGACTTTC	CASSEGQGLGANVLTF
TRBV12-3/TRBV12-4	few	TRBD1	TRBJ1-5	TGTGCCAGCAGTACAGGGGGCGCGTTCCAGCCCCAGCATTTT	CASSTGGAFQPQHF
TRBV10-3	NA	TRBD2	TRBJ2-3	TGTGCCATCAGTGAGTCGATGAGCGGGGGGGCAGATACGCAGTATTTT	CAISESMSGGADTQYF
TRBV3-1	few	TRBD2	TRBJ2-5	TGTGCCAGCAGCTACCCGGGGACTAGCCGGGAGACCCAGTACTTC	CASSYPGTSRETQYF
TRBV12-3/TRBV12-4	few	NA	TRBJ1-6	TGTGCCAGCAGCTCCGTGGTGGGGTCGGATTCACCCCTCCACTTT	CASSSVVGSDSPLHF
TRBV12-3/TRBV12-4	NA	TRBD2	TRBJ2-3	TGTGCCAGCAGTCGGACTAGCGGGGGGGTTAGCACAGATACGCAGTATTTT	CASSRTSGGVSTDTQYF
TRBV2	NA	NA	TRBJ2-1	TGTGCCAGCAAAGCTAATGAGCAGTTCTTC	CASKANEQFF
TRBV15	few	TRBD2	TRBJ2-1	TGTGCCACCATCCCCACCGGCCTAGCGGCGGGCAATGAGCAGTTCTTC	CATIPTGLAAGNEQFF
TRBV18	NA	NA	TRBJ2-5	TGTGCCAGCTCACCATACGGACAGACCCAAGAGACCCAGTACTTC	CASSPYGQTQETQYF
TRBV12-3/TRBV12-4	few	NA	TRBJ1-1	TGTGCCAGCAGTTTATTGTCGGACCTCACTGAAGCTTTCTTT	CASSLLSDLTEAFF
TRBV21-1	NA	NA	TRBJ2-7	TGTGCCAGCAGCAAAAGAGCCCAGACAGGGCTTATCTACGAGCAGTACTTC	CASSKRAQTGLIYEQYF
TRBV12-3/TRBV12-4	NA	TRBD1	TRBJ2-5	TGTGCCAGCAGCGTTGACAGGGTCGAAGAGACCCAGTACTTC	CASSVDRVEETQYF
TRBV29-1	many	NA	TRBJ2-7	TGCAGCGTTGTGGGGGCAGGAGGAACCGCCTACGAGCAGTACTTC	CSVVGAGGTAYEQYF
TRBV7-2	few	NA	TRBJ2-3	TGTGCCAGCAGCTCTAGCGATCTGAGAACAGATACGCAGTATTTT	CASSSSDLRTDTQYF
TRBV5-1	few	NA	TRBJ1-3	TGCGCCAGCAGCTTTTCGGAGGGGCGAAGAAACACCATATATTTT	CASSFSEGRRNTIYF
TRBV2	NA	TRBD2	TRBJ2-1	TGTGCCAGCAGTGGGACTAGCGGGAACAATGAGCAGTTCTTC	CASSGTSGNNEQFF